This T cell receptor beta chain was captured by sequencing in a study of beta chain features in type 1 diabetes. Every isolated RNA sample was fully reverse transcribed, so sequencing captured expressed TCRB transcripts. The data were produced by immunoSEQ multiplex PCR, yet TCRdb's version contains in-frame clones alone and is incomplete. The sample shows around 190,000 clones, about 13% of them seen only once. V dropped 1 base and J dropped 4 bases, with 11 bases sitting between them. The length of the CDR3 is 15 residues. CDR1 is SGHRS and CDR2 is YFSETQ in the germline V gene. V usage is TRBV5-1 and J usage is TRBJ1-4, with a possible D match to TRBD1 (6 bases). Sequencing input: central memory CD4+ T cells from blood. This receptor was taken from a young woman in good health. The CDR3 nucleotides are TGCGCCAGCAGCTTGAGGGTACAGGGTAATGAAAAACTGTTTTTT. Protein sequence: CASSLRVQGNEKLFF.